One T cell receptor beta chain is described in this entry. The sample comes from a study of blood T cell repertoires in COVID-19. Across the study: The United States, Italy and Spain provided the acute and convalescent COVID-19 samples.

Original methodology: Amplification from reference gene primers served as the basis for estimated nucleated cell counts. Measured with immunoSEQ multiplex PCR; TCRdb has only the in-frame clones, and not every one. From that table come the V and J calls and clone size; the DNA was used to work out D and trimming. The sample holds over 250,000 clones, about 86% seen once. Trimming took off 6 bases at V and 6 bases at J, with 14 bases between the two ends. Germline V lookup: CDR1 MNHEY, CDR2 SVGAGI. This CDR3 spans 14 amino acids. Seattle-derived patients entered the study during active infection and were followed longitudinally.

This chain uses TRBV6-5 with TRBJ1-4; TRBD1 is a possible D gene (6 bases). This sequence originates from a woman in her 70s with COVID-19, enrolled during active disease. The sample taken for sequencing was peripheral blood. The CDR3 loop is CASRNTGRDEKLFF. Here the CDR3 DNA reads TGTGCCAGCAGGAATACAGGGCGAGATGAAAAACTGTTTTTT.